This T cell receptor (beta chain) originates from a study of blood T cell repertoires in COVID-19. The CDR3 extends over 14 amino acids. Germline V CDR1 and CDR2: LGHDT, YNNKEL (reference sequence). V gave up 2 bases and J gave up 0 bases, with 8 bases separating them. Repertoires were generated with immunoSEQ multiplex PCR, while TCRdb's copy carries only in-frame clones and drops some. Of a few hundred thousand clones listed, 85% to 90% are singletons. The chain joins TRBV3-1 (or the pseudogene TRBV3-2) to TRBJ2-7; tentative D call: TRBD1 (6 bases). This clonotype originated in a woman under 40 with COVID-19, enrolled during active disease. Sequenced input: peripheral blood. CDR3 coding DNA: TGTGCCAGCAGCCAACGGACAGTCTCCTACGAGCAGTACTTC. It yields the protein CASSQRTVSYEQYF.